This entry lists 8 T cell receptor beta chains sequenced from one sample in a study of CD8 T cells in ankylosing spondylitis. TCRdb passed the 5' RACE reads through MiXCR, listing each CDR3 protein once. The table includes more than 100,000 distinct CDR3 sequences, about 10% detected once. The sample comprised blood, either unsorted or a sorted T cell fraction (not recorded which). The receptors shown here come from a female donor with ankylosing spondylitis or in good health (not recorded which).

This clonotype was picked up many times. The chain uses TRBV12-3 or TRBV12-4 and TRBJ1-6; D is undetermined. The ends were cut back, 6 bases at V and 2 bases at J, with 5 bases in the middle. CDR3 size: 13 residues. In DNA, the CDR3 is TGTGCCAGCAGCCCGGCCTATAATTCACCCCTCCACTTT. Protein sequence: CASSPAYNSPLHF.

This clonotype was picked up many times. In nucleotides, the CDR3 is TGTGCCAGCAGCCATTTCCTAGCGGGCACAGATACGCAGTATTTT. This translates into CASSHFLAGTDTQYF. This chain uses TRBV14 with TRBJ2-3, with 7 bases matching TRBD2. Germline V CDR1 and CDR2: SGHDN, FVKESK. This CDR3 is 15 amino acids long. The ends lost 3 bases at V and 1 base at J; junction bases unmatched: 4.

This sequence joins TRBV11-2 and TRBJ1-1; D uncertain. Trimming took off 5 bases at V and 7 bases at J, with 11 bases between the two ends. CDR3 length equals 12 residues. The germline V gene encodes CDR1 SGHAT and CDR2 FQNNGV. Here the CDR3 reads CASSPWEGEAFF. In nucleotides, the CDR3 is TGTGCCAGCAGCCCCTGGGAGGGTGAAGCTTTCTTT.

This clonotype has a count of ten or more. This rearrangement joins TRBV5-1 to TRBJ1-1; D might be TRBD1 (5 bases). V lost 7 bases, J lost 6 bases, and 16 bases lay in between. From germline, CDR1 is SGHRS and CDR2 YFSETQ. The CDR3 is made up of 13 amino acids. CDR3 DNA: TGCGCCAGCCTTAGTTCGGCGGGGGCTGAAGCTTTCTTT. It translates to CASLSSAGAEAFF.

This clonotype appeared many times. CDR3 DNA: TGCAGCGTAGCAAAAATCTTTAACAATGAGCAGTTCTTC. Residues: CSVAKIFNNEQFF. The chain carries TRBV29-1 and TRBJ2-1; D remains ambiguous. Trimming pared 6 bases from V and 5 bases from J, leaving 14 bases between. Germline assignment: CDR1 SQVTM and CDR2 ANQGSEA. CDR3 length: 13 amino acids.

In its sample, this clonotype was seen a few times. Sequence at one end of the junction differs from germline and may be a read error. The chain uses TRBV12-3 or TRBV12-4 and TRBJ2-7; TRBD2 matches at 8 bases. CDR3 length equals 14 residues. The CDR3 protein is CASSIAGPTYEQYF. As DNA, the CDR3 is TGTGCCAGCAGTATAGCGGGACCGACCTACGAGCAGTACTTC.

The table lists this clonotype with many counts. The gene calls are TRBV6-1 and TRBJ1-1; D possibly corresponds to TRBD1 (5 bases). Trimming pared 2 bases from V and 4 bases from J, leaving 14 bases between. Germline values: CDR1 MNHNS, CDR2 SASEGT. This CDR3 contains 15 residues. This CDR3 is CASSERWGSGTEAFF. The CDR3 DNA is TGTGCCAGCAGTGAAAGGTGGGGGAGCGGCACTGAAGCTTTCTTT.

This clonotype showed up many times. The chain recombines TRBV25-1 with TRBJ1-4; 8 nucleotides agree with TRBD1. After removal of 4 bases from V and 8 bases from J, the junction contained 9 bases not matched to a gene. The germline V gene has CDR1 MGHDK and CDR2 SYGVNS. The CDR3 spans 15 residues. The CDR3 protein is CASSAPTGVKEKLFF. The DNA of the CDR3 is TGTGCCAGCAGTGCCCCGACAGGGGTAAAGGAAAAACTGTTTTTT.